Listed below are T cell receptor beta chains from one sample, sequenced in a study of cytomegalovirus exposure and HLA in healthy donors. The table came from immunoSEQ multiplex PCR; TCRdb's copy has only in-frame clones and leaves some out. The table lists approximately 200,000 clones, approximately 83% of them singletons, with just over 1.4% in the top ten. Sequencing used PBMCs. The receptor source for this set is a girl aged 10-17 years in good health and CMV-seronegative. Both conserved end residues are trimmed from each CDR3.

>TRBV6-5|TRBJ1-2
ASSYATGSNYGYT
>TRBV9|TRBJ1-2
ASSVGRGTVNSNYGYT
>TRBV18|TRBJ2-7
ASSPLDSTGKYEQY
>TRBV30|TRBJ1-5
AWNRQGALNQPQH
>TRBV7-9|TRBJ2-5
ASSFLEGMETQY
>TRBV5-6|TRBJ1-1
ASGLRGTEAF
>TRBV7-6|TRBJ1-1
ASSLSPPETGLIEAF
>TRBV5-4|TRBJ2-3
ASSLDSVGVFSTDTQY
>TRBV9|TRBJ2-2
ASSVLAETGELF
>TRBV2|TRBJ1-4
ASSHEGDEKLF
>TRBV19|TRBJ2-7
ASSRGQGAAYEQY
>TRBV28|TRBJ1-5
ASSPPDTFNQPQH
>TRBV6-1|TRBJ1-1
ASSTRDRHTEAF
>TRBV29-1|TRBJ1-2
SDRDGYT
>TRBV7-9|TRBJ2-3
SSSSALGDTQY
>TRBV7-9|TRBJ2-1
SSSPIAGRNEQF
>TRBV11-2|TRBJ2-7
ASSLVTGGSLQQY
>TRBV7-3|TRBJ1-2
ASSLAQGGGYT
>TRBV2|TRBJ1-4
ASSESWLGGEKLF
>TRBV29-1|TRBJ2-7
SVEGQSAGSYEQY